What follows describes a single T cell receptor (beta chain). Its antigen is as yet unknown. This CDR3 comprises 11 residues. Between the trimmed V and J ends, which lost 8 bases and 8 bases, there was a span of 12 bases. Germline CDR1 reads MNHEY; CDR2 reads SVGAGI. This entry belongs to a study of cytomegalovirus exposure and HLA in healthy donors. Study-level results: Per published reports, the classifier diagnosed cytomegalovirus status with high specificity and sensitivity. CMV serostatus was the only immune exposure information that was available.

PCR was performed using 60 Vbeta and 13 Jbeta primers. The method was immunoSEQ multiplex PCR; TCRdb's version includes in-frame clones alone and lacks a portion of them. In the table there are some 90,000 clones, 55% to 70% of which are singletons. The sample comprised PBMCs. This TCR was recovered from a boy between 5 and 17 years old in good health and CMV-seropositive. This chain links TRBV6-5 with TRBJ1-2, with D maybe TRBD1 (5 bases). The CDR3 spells CASAGMGGYTF. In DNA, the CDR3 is TGTGCCAGCGCAGGGATGGGAGGCTACACCTTC.